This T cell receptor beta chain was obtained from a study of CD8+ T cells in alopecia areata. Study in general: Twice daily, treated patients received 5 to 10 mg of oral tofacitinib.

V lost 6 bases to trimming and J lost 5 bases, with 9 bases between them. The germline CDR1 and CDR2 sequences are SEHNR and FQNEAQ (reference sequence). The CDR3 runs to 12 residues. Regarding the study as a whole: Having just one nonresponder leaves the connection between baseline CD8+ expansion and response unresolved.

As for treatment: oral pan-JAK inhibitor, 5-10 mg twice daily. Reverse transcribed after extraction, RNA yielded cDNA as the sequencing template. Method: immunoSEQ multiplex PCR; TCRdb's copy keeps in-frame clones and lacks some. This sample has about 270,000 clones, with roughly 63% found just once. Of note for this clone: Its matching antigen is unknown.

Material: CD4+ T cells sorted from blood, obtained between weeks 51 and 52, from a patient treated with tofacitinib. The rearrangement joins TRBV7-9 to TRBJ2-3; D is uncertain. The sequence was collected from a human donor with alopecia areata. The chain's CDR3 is CASSAPGDTQYF. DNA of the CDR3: TGTGCCAGCAGTGCCCCGGGAGATACGCAGTATTTT.